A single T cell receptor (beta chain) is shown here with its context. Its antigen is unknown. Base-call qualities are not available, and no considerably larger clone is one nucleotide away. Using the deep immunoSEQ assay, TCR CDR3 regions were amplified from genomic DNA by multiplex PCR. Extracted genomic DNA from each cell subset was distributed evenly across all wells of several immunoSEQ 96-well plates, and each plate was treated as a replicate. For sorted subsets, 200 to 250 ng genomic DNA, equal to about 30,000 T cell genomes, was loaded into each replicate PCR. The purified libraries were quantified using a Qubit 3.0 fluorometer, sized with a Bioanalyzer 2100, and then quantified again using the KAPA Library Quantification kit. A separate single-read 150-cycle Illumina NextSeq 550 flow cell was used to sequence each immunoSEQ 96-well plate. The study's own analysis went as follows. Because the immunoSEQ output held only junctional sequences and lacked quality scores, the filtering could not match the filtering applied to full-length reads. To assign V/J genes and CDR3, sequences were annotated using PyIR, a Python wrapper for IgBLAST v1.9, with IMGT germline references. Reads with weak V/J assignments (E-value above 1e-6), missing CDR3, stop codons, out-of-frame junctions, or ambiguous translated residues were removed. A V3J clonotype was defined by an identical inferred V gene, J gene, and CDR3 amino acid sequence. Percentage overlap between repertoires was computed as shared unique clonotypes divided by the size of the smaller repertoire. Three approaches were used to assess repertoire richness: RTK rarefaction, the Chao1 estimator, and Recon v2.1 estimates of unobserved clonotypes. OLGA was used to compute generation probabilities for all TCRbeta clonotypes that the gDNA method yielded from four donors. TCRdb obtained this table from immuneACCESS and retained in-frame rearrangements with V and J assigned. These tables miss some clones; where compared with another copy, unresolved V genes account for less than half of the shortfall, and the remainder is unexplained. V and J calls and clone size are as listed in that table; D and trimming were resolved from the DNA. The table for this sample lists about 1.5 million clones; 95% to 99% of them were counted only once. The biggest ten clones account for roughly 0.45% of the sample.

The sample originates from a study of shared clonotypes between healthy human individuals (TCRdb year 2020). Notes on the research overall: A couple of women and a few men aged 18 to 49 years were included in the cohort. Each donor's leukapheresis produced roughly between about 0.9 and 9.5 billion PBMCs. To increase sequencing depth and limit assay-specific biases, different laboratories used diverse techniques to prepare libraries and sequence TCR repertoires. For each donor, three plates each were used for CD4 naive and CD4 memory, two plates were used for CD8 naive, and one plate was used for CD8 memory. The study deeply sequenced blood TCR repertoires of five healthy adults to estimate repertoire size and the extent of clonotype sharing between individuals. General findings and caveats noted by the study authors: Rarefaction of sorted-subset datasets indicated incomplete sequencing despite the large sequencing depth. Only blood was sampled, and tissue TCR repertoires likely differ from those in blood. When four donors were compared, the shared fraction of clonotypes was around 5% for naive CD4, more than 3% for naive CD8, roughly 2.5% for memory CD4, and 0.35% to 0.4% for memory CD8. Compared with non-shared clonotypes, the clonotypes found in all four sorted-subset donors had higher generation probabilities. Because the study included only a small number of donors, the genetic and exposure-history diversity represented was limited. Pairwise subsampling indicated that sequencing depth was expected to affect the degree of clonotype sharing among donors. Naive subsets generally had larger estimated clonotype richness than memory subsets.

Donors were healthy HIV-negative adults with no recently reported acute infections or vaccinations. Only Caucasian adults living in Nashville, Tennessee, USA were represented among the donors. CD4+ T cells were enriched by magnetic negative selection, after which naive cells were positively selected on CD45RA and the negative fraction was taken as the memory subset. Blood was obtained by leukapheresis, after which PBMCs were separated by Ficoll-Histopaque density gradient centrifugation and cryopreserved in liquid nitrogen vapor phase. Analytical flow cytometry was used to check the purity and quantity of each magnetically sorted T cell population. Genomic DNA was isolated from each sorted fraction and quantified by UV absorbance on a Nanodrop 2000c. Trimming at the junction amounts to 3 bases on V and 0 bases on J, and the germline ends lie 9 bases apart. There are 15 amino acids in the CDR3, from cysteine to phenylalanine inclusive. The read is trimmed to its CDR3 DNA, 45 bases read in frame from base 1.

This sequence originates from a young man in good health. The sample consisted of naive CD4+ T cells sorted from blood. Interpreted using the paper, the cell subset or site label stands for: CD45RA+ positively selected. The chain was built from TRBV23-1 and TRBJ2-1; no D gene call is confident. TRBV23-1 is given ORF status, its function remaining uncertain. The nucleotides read TGCGCCAGCAGTCACTACGTATACTCCTACAATGAGCAGTTCTTC. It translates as CASSHYVYSYNEQFF.